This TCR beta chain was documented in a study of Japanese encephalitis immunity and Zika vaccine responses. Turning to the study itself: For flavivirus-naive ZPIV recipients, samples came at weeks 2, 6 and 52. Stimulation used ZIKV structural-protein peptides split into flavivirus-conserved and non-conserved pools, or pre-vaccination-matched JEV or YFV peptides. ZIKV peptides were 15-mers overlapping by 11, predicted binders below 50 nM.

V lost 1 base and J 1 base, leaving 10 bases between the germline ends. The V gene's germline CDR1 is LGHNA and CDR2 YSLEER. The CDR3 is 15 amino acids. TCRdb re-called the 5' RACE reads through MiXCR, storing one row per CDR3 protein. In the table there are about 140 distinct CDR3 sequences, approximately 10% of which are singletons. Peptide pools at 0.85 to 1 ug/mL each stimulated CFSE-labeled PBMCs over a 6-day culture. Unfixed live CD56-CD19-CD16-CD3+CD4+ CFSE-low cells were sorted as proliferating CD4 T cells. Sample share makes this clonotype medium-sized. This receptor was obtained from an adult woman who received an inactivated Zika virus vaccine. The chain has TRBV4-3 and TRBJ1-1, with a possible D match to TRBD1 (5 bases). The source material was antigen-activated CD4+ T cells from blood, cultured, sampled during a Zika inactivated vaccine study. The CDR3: CASSQVGRANTEAFF. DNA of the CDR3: TGCGCCAGCAGCCAAGTGGGCAGGGCGAACACTGAAGCTTTCTTT.